This TCR beta chain comes out of a study of blood T cell repertoires in COVID-19. About the research overall: PBMCs, B-cell-depleted T cells, or T cells were the source of the cDNA or gDNA that made up the material.

Here immunoSEQ multiplex PCR was the method, and the copy in TCRdb shows in-frame clones only, minus some. The table includes 60,000 or so clones, 78% detected once. Trimming pared 3 bases from V and 5 bases from J, leaving 14 bases between. There are 15 residues in the CDR3. Germline lookup yields CDR1 LNHDA and CDR2 SQIVND (reference sequence). J is TRBJ1-5 and V is TRBV19; D is ambiguous. The sequence derives from a human donor in a cohort sampled during active COVID-19. The sequencing input was peripheral blood. DNA of the CDR3: TGTGCCAGTAGTATGGAGGTATGGGGTGATCAGCCCCAGCATTTT. This gives the protein CASSMEVWGDQPQHF.